Presented here are 27 T cell receptor beta chains from one specimen sequenced in a study of molecular identifiers for immune sequencing clone quantification. TCRdb processed the PCR reads anew with MiXCR; each CDR3 protein has one entry. The sample records 85,000 to 100,000 distinct CDR3 sequences, around 20% being singletons. The sequencing sample was made of naive CD8+ T cells from blood, with Jurkat cell RNA spiked in. The subset here: FACS-sorted CD8+CD4-CCR7+CD45RA+ naive T cells. The receptors were gathered from a human donor in good health. Some libraries in this study had Jurkat cell RNA spiked in.

Comments on this clonotype: Sequence at one end of the junction differs from germline and may be a read error. The chain links TRBV20-1 to TRBJ1-1, with D maybe TRBD1 (6 bases). The CDR3 is 13 amino acids. CDR1 and CDR2 from the germline V gene are DFQATT and SNEGSKA (reference sequence). The CDR3 coding sequence is TGCAGTGCTCCGACAGGCTCTAGAACTGAAGCTCTCTTT. The encoded protein is CSAPTGSRTEALF.

Many counts were recorded for this clonotype. This rearrangement joins TRBV30 to TRBJ2-7, with D perhaps matching TRBD1 or TRBD2 (5 bases each). The CDR3 consists of 12 residues. V was clipped by 0 bases and J by 6 bases, with 9 bases between them. The germline V gene has CDR1 GTSNPN and CDR2 SVGIG (reference sequence). The CDR3 protein is CAWSVLGTEQYF. Written as DNA, the CDR3 is TGTGCCTGGAGTGTCTTGGGGACCGAGCAGTACTTC.

This clonotype turned up a few times. This chain links TRBV7-9 with TRBJ2-1, with TRBD2 identical over 11 bases. The J segment lost 6 bases and the V segment lost 3 bases, leaving 4 bases of the junction unmatched. The CDR3 length is 15 residues. CDR1 is SEHNR and CDR2 is FQNEAQ in the germline V gene (reference sequence). The CDR3 sequence is CASSFSGGAANEQFF. The DNA for the CDR3 is TGTGCCAGCAGCTTTAGCGGGGGGGCGGCCAATGAGCAGTTCTTC.

The rearrangement uses TRBV5-3 and TRBJ2-5; D not resolved. TRBV5-3 is annotated as an ORF whose role is uncertain. The CDR3 has 14 amino acids. The V gene lost 8 bases and the J gene lost 7 bases, with 21 bases spanning the gap. This CDR3 reads CASVPMDPLGTQYF. Written as DNA, the CDR3 is TGTGCCAGCGTCCCTATGGACCCTCTGGGGACCCAGTACTTC.

With regard to this clonotype: A much larger clone sits a single nucleotide away, making a read error possible. The chain carries TRBV14 and TRBJ2-7; 7 bases fit TRBD2. CDR3 length: 15 residues. Germline CDR1 reads SGHDN; CDR2 reads FVKESK. Trimming cost V 1 base and J 6 bases; bases outside gene matches: 9. The CDR3 region is CASSQGTGGRSEQYF. In DNA, the CDR3 is TGTGCCAGCAGCCAAGGGACTGGCGGGAGATCCGAGCAGTACTTC.

This clonotype was detected ten times or more. The CDR3 nucleotides read TGTGCCAGCAGGCTTCTAGCGGGAGTTTACGAGCAGTACTTC. This encodes CASRLLAGVYEQYF. The chain combines TRBV6-2 or TRBV6-3 with TRBJ2-7, with TRBD2 identical over 10 bases. Germline values: CDR1 MNHEY, CDR2 SVGEGT. V shed 6 bases, J shed 4 bases, and the junction held 6 bases outside the gene matches. The CDR3 covers 14 residues.

The table lists this clonotype with many counts. The rearrangement joins TRBV2 to TRBJ1-1; D call uncertain. This CDR3 has 13 residues. V dropped 7 bases and J dropped 0 bases, with 9 bases sitting between them. The germline V gene has CDR1 SNHLY and CDR2 FYNNEI. This CDR3 is CASNTEMNTEAFF. Written as DNA, the CDR3 is TGTGCCAGCAATACAGAGATGAACACTGAAGCTTTCTTT.

The V call is TRBV5-6, the J call TRBJ2-1; the D call may be TRBD1 or TRBD2 (5 bases each). The V gene lost 4 bases and the J gene lost 2 bases, with 19 bases spanning the gap. CDR1 is SGHDT, CDR2 YYEEEE, per germline. There are 17 residues in the CDR3. The CDR3 nucleotides read TGTGCCAGCAGCCGCCCCCTGGACGGGGCCACCTACAATGAGCAGTTCTTC. Translating it yields CASSRPLDGATYNEQFF.

The rearrangement uses TRBV5-3 and TRBJ2-1; 10 bases are shared with TRBD2. TRBV5-3 carries the ORF label, with uncertain function. The ends lost 8 bases at V and 0 bases at J; junction bases unmatched: 14. The CDR3 is made up of 18 amino acids. The CDR3 nucleotides are TGTGCCAGCCGCATTATTGGGGGACTAGCGAGCTCCTACAATGAGCAGTTCTTC. It is translated as CASRIIGGLASSYNEQFF.

This clonotype has just a few counts. The chain is built from TRBV19 and TRBJ2-7; no firm D call. V was trimmed by 1 base and J by 3 bases, leaving 13 bases between them. The CDR3 runs 15 residues. Germline V gene lookup returns CDR1 LNHDA and CDR2 SQIVND (reference sequence). CDR3 loop: CASSIAVGSDYEQYF. The CDR3 nucleotides are TGTGCCAGTAGTATAGCTGTGGGGTCCGACTACGAGCAGTACTTC.

Concerning this clonotype: A read error may be the cause here, since a much bigger clone is one base away. This chain connects TRBV6-2 or TRBV6-3 to TRBJ2-7, with D tentatively TRBD1 (6 bases). Per the germline V gene, CDR1 is MNHEY and CDR2 is SVGEGT. The CDR3 consists of 18 residues. Trimming removed 2 bases from V and 3 bases from J, with 23 bases in between. The CDR3 is CASSYPRRRVGADYEQYF. The CDR3, as DNA: TGTGCCAGCAGTTACCCACGCAGGCGAGTGGGGGCCGACTACGAGCAGTACTTC.

This clonotype was observed many times. The chain carries TRBV13 and TRBJ2-7, with 10 bases identical to TRBD2. The CDR3 has 16 amino acids. The germline gives CDR1 PRHDT, CDR2 FYEKMQ (reference sequence). The trim removed 1 base at V and 4 bases at J, leaving 7 bases unmatched. Here the CDR3 DNA reads TGTGCCAGCAGCTTAGCTCTAGCGGGGGTGCATTACGAGCAGTACTTC. This gives the protein CASSLALAGVHYEQYF. The complete variable domain, with remaining parts taken from reference TRBV13 and TRBJ2-7, reads AAGVIQSPRHLIKEKRETATLKCYPIPRHDTVYWYQQGPGQDPQFLISFYEKMQSDKGSIPDRFSAQQFSDYHSELNMSSLELGDSALYFCASSLALAGVHYEQYFGPGTRLTVT.

Ten or more counts support this clonotype. V usage is TRBV20-1 and J usage is TRBJ2-3; TRBD2 matches at 7 bases. The CDR3 has 15 residues. V was pared by 2 bases and J by 0 bases, with 5 bases of the junction left unmatched. Germline CDR1 is DFQATT and CDR2 is SNEGSKA (reference sequence). The CDR3: CSARWGGASTDTQYF. DNA of the CDR3: TGCAGTGCTAGATGGGGAGGGGCGAGCACAGATACGCAGTATTTT.

This clonotype showed up many times. This sequence joins TRBV4-1 and TRBJ2-5; 7 bases fit TRBD1. With 2 bases clipped from V and 2 bases from J, the junction kept 2 bases outside the gene matches. The CDR3 loop spans 14 amino acids. CDR1 is MGHRA and CDR2 is YSYEKL in the germline V gene. The CDR3 protein is CASSQMGQQETQYF. The CDR3 DNA reads TGCGCCAGCAGCCAAATGGGACAGCAAGAGACCCAGTACTTC.

Concerning this clonotype: A much bigger clone sits one base away, suggesting this may be a read error. The chain uses TRBV19 and TRBJ1-1; D remains unclear. Deletions cut 6 bases from V and 3 bases from J, with 20 bases between. The germline V gene has CDR1 LNHDA and CDR2 SQIVND (reference sequence). This CDR3 spans 16 amino acids. The CDR3 here is CASSYGIGLDDTEAFF. CDR3 DNA sequence: TGTGCCAGTAGCTACGGAATTGGACTAGACGACACTGAAGCTTTCTTT.

This clonotype came up a few times. The rearrangement links TRBV30 to TRBJ2-5; D is tentatively TRBD1 or TRBD2 (5 bases each). Trimming removed 3 bases from V and 3 bases from J, with 17 bases in between. This CDR3 is 15 amino acids long. Germline CDR1 reads GTSNPN; CDR2 reads SVGIG (reference sequence). The CDR3 DNA is TGTGCCTGGAGCCCGGGGATAACGACAGAAGAGACCCAGTACTTC. It translates to CAWSPGITTEETQYF.

This clonotype occurred many times. The chain combines TRBV25-1 with TRBJ2-3, with TRBD2 identical over 8 bases. The V gene's germline CDR1 is MGHDK and CDR2 SYGVNS. J lost 2 bases, V lost 1 base, and 8 bases had no gene match. CDR3 length: 17 amino acids. In nucleotides, the CDR3 is TGTGCCAGCAGTGAATGGGTAGCGGGGAGGATCACAGATACGCAGTATTTT. Encoded protein: CASSEWVAGRITDTQYF.

This clonotype was observed a few times. CDR3 coding DNA: TGTGCCTGGAGTTTGAGTACTAGCGGGACCGTCGAGCAGTACTTC. Residues: CAWSLSTSGTVEQYF. The chain combines TRBV30 with TRBJ2-7; 10 positions agree with TRBD2. Per germline, CDR1 GTSNPN and CDR2 SVGIG (reference sequence). This CDR3 is built from 15 residues. V gave up 2 bases and J gave up 6 bases; unmatched junction bases: 10.

This clonotype occurred a few times. The rearrangement links TRBV11-2 to TRBJ2-1, with D perhaps matching TRBD1 (6 bases). CDR1 SGHAT and CDR2 FQNNGV come from the germline V gene. V lost 3 bases to trimming and J lost 0 bases, with 12 bases between them. This CDR3 is 16 amino acids long. The CDR3 DNA is TGTGCCAGCAGCTTGATACAGGGCAGCTCCTACAATGAGCAGTTCTTC. This sequence encodes CASSLIQGSSYNEQFF. Drawing the rest from reference TRBV11-2 and TRBJ2-1, the complete variable domain is EAGVAQSPRYKIIEKRQSVAFWCNPISGHATLYWYQQILGQGPKLLIQFQNNGVVDDSQLPKDRFSAERLKGVDSTLKIQPAKLEDSAVYLCASSLIQGSSYNEQFFGPGTRLTVL.

Notes on this clonotype: A much bigger clone sits one base away, suggesting this may be a read error. The chain recombines TRBV7-9 with TRBJ1-5, with D perhaps matching TRBD1 (5 bases). This CDR3 has 15 residues. The germline V gene encodes CDR1 SEHNR and CDR2 FQNEAQ (reference sequence). In nucleotides, the CDR3 is TGTGCCAGCAGCTTACAGGGTGGTAGCAATCAGCCCCAGCGTTTT. This codes for CASSLQGGSNQPQRF.

Worth noting for this clonotype: This may be a read error, as it is one base from a much larger clone. V gene TRBV7-9 combines with J gene TRBJ2-3; D is unclear. There are 12 residues in the CDR3. Germline V gene data show CDR1 as SEHNR and CDR2 as FQNEAQ (reference sequence). The chain's CDR3 is CASRKSTDTRYF. The CDR3 nucleotides are TGTGCCAGCAGAAAATCTACAGATACGCGGTATTTT.

A remark on this clonotype: A much larger clone differs by one base, so this may be a read error. V usage is TRBV7-9 and J usage is TRBJ2-1; tentatively, D is TRBD1 (6 bases). The CDR3 extends over 15 amino acids. The germline V gene encodes CDR1 SEHNR and CDR2 FQNEAQ (reference sequence). The V end lost 8 bases, the J end lost 0 bases, and 14 bases lay between the germline ends. CDR3 residues: CASPQGQSSYNEQFF. CDR3 DNA sequence: TGTGCCAGCCCCCAGGGGCAGAGCTCCTACAATGAGCAGTTCTTC.

The sample holds many counts of this clonotype. This chain joins TRBV28 and TRBJ2-7; D remains ambiguous. The CDR3 extends over 13 amino acids. Per the germline V gene, CDR1 is MDHEN and CDR2 is SYDVKM. V was shortened by 8 bases and J by 0 bases, with 11 bases between the two germline ends. The CDR3 nucleotides read TGTGCCAGCGGTTCCGATAGCTCCTACGAGCAGTACTTC. This translates into CASGSDSSYEQYF.

The sample holds many counts of this clonotype. This chain uses TRBV9 with TRBJ1-3; D gene unclear. This CDR3 spans 15 amino acids. Germline values: CDR1 SGDLS, CDR2 YYNGEE. Trimming removed 0 bases at V and 0 bases at J, with 7 bases between. CDR3 in amino acids: CASSVEGYSGNTIYF. The CDR3 DNA sequence: TGTGCCAGCAGCGTAGAGGGCTACTCTGGAAACACCATATATTTT.

This clonotype was seen only once. Given a much more abundant clone one base away, this may be a read error. The conserved phenylalanine or tryptophan is not found at the CDR3 terminus, so this likely reflects a read error. The V and J genes are TRBV7-9 and TRBJ1-2; 10 positions agree with TRBD1. The trim removed 4 bases at V and 4 bases at J, leaving 6 bases unmatched. The CDR3 consists of 15 residues. Germline CDR1 is SEHNR and CDR2 is FQNEAQ (reference sequence). As DNA, the CDR3 is TGTGCCAGCAGCTCATCTCGACAGGGGGCCTATGGCTACACCCTC. It codes for CASSSSRQGAYGYTL.

This clonotype was seen at least ten times. The J gene is TRBJ1-5, the V gene TRBV15; D is unclear. Germline CDR1 is LNHNV and CDR2 is YYDKDF (reference sequence). The ends were cut back, 8 bases at V and 0 bases at J, with 14 bases in the middle. The CDR3 contains 15 residues. CDR3 sequence: CATRPTASSNQPQHF. CDR3 sequence (DNA): TGTGCCACCCGACCAACAGCCAGTAGCAATCAGCCCCAGCATTTT.

In DNA, the CDR3 is TGTGCCAGCAGCTTAGGGACTAAGCAACACAATGAGCAGTTCTTC. It encodes CASSLGTKQHNEQFF. The chain uses TRBV7-9 and TRBJ2-1; possible D gene TRBD2, 6 bases. The V gene's germline CDR1 is SEHNR and CDR2 FQNEAQ (reference sequence). With 1 base removed from V and 5 bases from J, the gap between germline ends came to 12 bases. The CDR3 spans 15 residues.